Shown below are 25 T cell receptor beta chains from a single sample sequenced in a study of cytomegalovirus exposure and HLA in healthy donors. This PCR relied on a set of 60 Vbeta primers and 13 Jbeta primers. Sequencing was performed with immunoSEQ multiplex PCR; in TCRdb, only in-frame clones are kept and a portion is missing. In the table there are some 150,000 clones, over 70% of which are singletons. The sequencing sample was made of PBMCs. The receptors come from a man aged 30 to 45 in good health and CMV-seropositive.

This clone was observed a few times. The chain is built from TRBV28 and TRBJ2-3, with D tentatively TRBD1 (6 bases). V was shortened by 6 bases and J by 0 bases, with 13 bases between the two germline ends. This CDR3 is built from 15 residues. Germline loops: CDR1 MDHEN, CDR2 SYDVKM. The DNA of the CDR3 is TGTGCCAGCAGAGGACAGTCCCGTAGCACAGATACGCAGTATTTT. Encoded protein: CASRGQSRSTDTQYF.

This chain links TRBV28 with TRBJ2-5; 10 nucleotides agree with TRBD2. Germline V gene lookup returns CDR1 MDHEN and CDR2 SYDVKM. J gave up 5 bases and V 6 bases, and 9 bases lay outside the gene matches. This CDR3 contains 15 residues. In DNA form, the CDR3 reads TGTGCCAGCAGCCCTACAGCGGGGGGGCCTGAGACCCAGTACTTC. Its protein product is CASSPTAGGPETQYF.

The J gene is TRBJ2-7, the V gene TRBV6-6; 14 positions agree with TRBD2. The length of the CDR3 is 15 residues. Germline V gene lookup returns CDR1 MNHNY and CDR2 SVGAGI (reference sequence). The V and J ends lost 5 bases and 3 bases, in that order; junction bases with no gene match: 3. Here the CDR3 reads CASSKGLAGVYEQYF. As DNA, the CDR3 is TGTGCCAGCAGTAAGGGACTAGCGGGGGTCTACGAGCAGTACTTC.

To note about this clone: At one boundary the junction diverges from the germline segment, which might be a read error. This chain joins TRBV28 and TRBJ2-7; D possibly matches TRBD1 or TRBD2 (6 bases each). Per germline, CDR1 MDHEN and CDR2 SYDVKM. There are 12 residues in the CDR3. The CDR3 here is CAGSLWGAQQYF. DNA of the CDR3: TGTGCCGGCAGTTTATGGGGGGCCCAGCAGTACTTC.

The chain recombines TRBV11-3 with TRBJ1-2, with D possibly being TRBD1 (6 bases). The CDR3 loop spans 12 amino acids. In germline, CDR1 is SGHNT, CDR2 YENEEA. Trimming stripped 6 bases from V and 1 base from J, with 6 bases between. The CDR3 protein is CASRDSNYGYTF. The CDR3 bases are TGTGCCAGCAGGGACAGTAACTATGGCTACACCTTC.

CDR3 DNA sequence: TGTGCCAGTAGGGCAGCGGGGGGCTCGGAGACCCAGTACTTC. This codes for CASRAAGGSETQYF. This chain uses TRBV7-5 with TRBJ2-5; no DNA check was done on the table's D call, TRBD2. TRBV7-5 corresponds to a pseudogene. The CDR3 length is 14 residues.

The gene calls are TRBV14 and TRBJ2-1; 8 positions match TRBD2. The V segment lost 4 bases and the J segment 1 base; nucleotides outside the gene matches: 9. CDR1 SGHDN and CDR2 FVKESK come from the germline V gene. CDR3 length: 17 residues. This CDR3 reads CASSLTSAHYSYNEQFF. In nucleotides, the CDR3 is TGTGCCAGCAGCCTGACTAGCGCCCATTATTCCTACAATGAGCAGTTCTTC.

The chain recombines TRBV11-2 with TRBJ2-4, with unresolved D. The CDR3 runs 13 residues. The germline V and J ends were trimmed by 5 bases and 12 bases, with 17 bases remaining between them. Germline loops: CDR1 SGHAT, CDR2 FQNNGV. CDR3 nucleotides: TGTGCCAGCAGCCGCCTCACTTATCACAGTCAGTACTTC. Its protein is CASSRLTYHSQYF.

This sequence joins TRBV4-1 and TRBJ2-3; perhaps TRBD2 as D (6 bases). The CDR3 runs to 19 residues. Germline V lookup: CDR1 MGHRA, CDR2 YSYEKL. Trimming removed 4 bases from V and 0 bases from J, with 23 bases in between. CDR3 nucleotides: TGCGCCAGCAGCCCCCTGAACTTGGGACTTCGCACTAGCACAGATACGCAGTATTTT. Protein sequence: CASSPLNLGLRTSTDTQYF.

V usage is TRBV6-1 and J usage is TRBJ2-7; 8 bases match TRBD1. Germline values: CDR1 MNHNS, CDR2 SASEGT. Germline trimming cut 2 bases from V and 1 base from J; bases unmatched to any gene: 4. This CDR3 comprises 15 residues. The CDR3 DNA reads as TGTGCCAGCAGTGAAATGACAGGGGAGTCCTACGAGCAGTACTTC. Its translation is CASSEMTGESYEQYF.

This clone was recorded only once. The chain uses TRBV19 and TRBJ1-5; 9 positions match TRBD1. This CDR3 spans 17 amino acids. V trimming: 6 bases; J trimming: 0 bases; junction bases outside the gene matches: 9. Germline-derived CDR1 and CDR2 are LNHDA and SQIVND (reference sequence). CDR3 DNA sequence: TGTGCCAGTAGGGTACAGGGGGCACAATTTAGCAATCAGCCCCAGCATTTT. Translation gives CASRVQGAQFSNQPQHF.

The gene calls are TRBV10-3 and TRBJ2-1, with TRBD2 matching 7 bases. Trimming at V came to 8 bases and at J to 9 bases, leaving 10 bases not matched to a gene. Germline-derived CDR1 and CDR2 are ENHRY and SYGVKD. The CDR3 extends over 13 amino acids. The CDR3 sequence: CAIWQGGASEQFF. CDR3 coding DNA: TGTGCCATCTGGCAGGGAGGGGCCTCTGAGCAGTTCTTC.

V and J are TRBV5-6 and TRBJ2-3; D call uncertain. With 2 bases removed from V and 5 bases from J, the gap between germline ends came to 9 bases. CDR3 length: 13 amino acids. Germline assignment: CDR1 SGHDT and CDR2 YYEEEE. CDR3 loop: CASSFLSVDTQYF. The CDR3 DNA sequence: TGTGCCAGCAGCTTTTTATCCGTAGATACGCAGTATTTT.

This chain uses TRBV7-8 with TRBJ2-2, with 8 positions matching TRBD2. V was clipped by 3 bases and J by 4 bases; unmatched bases: 7. In germline, CDR1 is SGHVS, CDR2 FQNEAQ. The CDR3 sequence is 16 residues long. The CDR3 DNA is TGTGCCAGCAGCTTGGCGGTAGCGGGGTCCACCGGGGAGCTGTTTTTT. This gives the protein CASSLAVAGSTGELFF.

This chain connects TRBV7-2 to TRBJ2-7, with 13 bases aligning to TRBD2. CDR1 and CDR2 from the germline V gene are SGHTA and FQGNSA. V shed 5 bases and J 3 bases; nucleotides not matched to a gene: 7. CDR3 length equals 16 residues. As DNA, the CDR3 is TGTGCCAGCAGCGTAAGGACTAGCGGGGGTCTCTACGAGCAGTACTTC. Amino acid sequence: CASSVRTSGGLYEQYF.

This chain connects TRBV11-2 to TRBJ2-7, with 10 bases matching TRBD2. CDR3 length: 16 amino acids. Losses at the gene ends were 5 bases for V and 3 bases for J; bases not matched to a gene: 10. Germline values: CDR1 SGHAT, CDR2 FQNNGV. The CDR3 here is CASSPELAGKNYEQYF. CDR3 sequence (DNA): TGTGCCAGCAGCCCCGAACTAGCGGGGAAAAACTACGAGCAGTACTTC.

V and J are TRBV7-9 and TRBJ2-7; TRBD1 matches at 10 bases. This CDR3 spans 16 amino acids. CDR1 and CDR2 (germline): SEHNR, FQNEAQ (reference sequence). The ends lost 5 bases at V and 0 bases at J; junction bases unmatched: 7. The CDR3, as DNA: TGTGCCAGCAGCGCGACGACAGGGGGCAGCTCCTACGAGCAGTACTTC. This translates into CASSATTGGSSYEQYF.

The chain uses TRBV28 and TRBJ1-2, with 9 bases matching TRBD1. The CDR3 has 14 amino acids. The V segment lost 1 base and the J segment 8 bases; nucleotides outside the gene matches: 5. Per the germline V gene, CDR1 is MDHEN and CDR2 is SYDVKM. DNA of the CDR3: TGTGCCAGCAGTTTATTGTGGACAGGGGAAGGCTACACCTTC. Protein product: CASSLLWTGEGYTF.

This chain links TRBV18 with TRBJ1-3; TRBD1 is a possible D gene (6 bases). Germline CDR1 is KGHSH and CDR2 is LQKENI. Trimming took 6 bases from V and 0 from J, leaving 15 bases between them. This CDR3 is built from 16 residues. The CDR3 reads CASSHDRPSSGNTIYF. The CDR3 bases are TGTGCCAGCTCGCACGACAGGCCAAGCTCTGGAAACACCATATATTTT. Looking up the rest from reference TRBV18 and TRBJ1-3 gives the full variable domain: NAGVMQNPRHLVRRRGQEARLRCSPMKGHSHVYWYRQLPEEGLKFMVYLQKENIIDESGMPKERFSAEFPKEGPSILRIQQVVRGDSAAYFCASSHDRPSSGNTIYFGEGSWLTVV.

This clone was observed a handful of times. The chain uses TRBV6-5 and TRBJ1-4, with D perhaps matching TRBD1 (6 bases). This CDR3 spans 13 amino acids. Per germline, CDR1 MNHEY and CDR2 SVGAGI. Trimming left V 4 bases short and J 8 bases short, with 11 bases between. The CDR3: CASSSLTGEKLFF. DNA of the CDR3: TGTGCCAGCAGTTCCCTGACAGGAGAAAAACTGTTTTTT.

As regards this clone: Other DNA sequences from this sample encode an identical CDR3 as well. The chain recombines TRBV9 with TRBJ1-3; no firm D call. The CDR3 runs to 13 residues. The V end lost 3 bases, the J end lost 4 bases, and 8 bases lay between the germline ends. The germline gives CDR1 SGDLS, CDR2 YYNGEE. The CDR3: CASSGAGGNTIYF. The CDR3 nucleotides read TGTGCCAGCAGCGGGGCGGGCGGAAACACCATATATTTT. Based on the CDR3 plus reference TRBV9 and TRBJ1-3, the full variable domain is DSGVTQTPKHLITATGQRVTLRCSPRSGDLSVYWYQQSLDQGLQFLIQYYNGEERAKGNILERFSAQQFPDLHSELNLSSLELGDSALYFCASSGAGGNTIYFGEGSWLTVV.

The CDR3 DNA reads TGTGCCAGCAGCTTAGCCTCGACAGGGCACTATGGCTACACCTTC. This gives the protein CASSLASTGHYGYTF. This sequence joins TRBV11-2 and TRBJ1-2; 7 bases line up with TRBD1. CDR3 length: 15 amino acids. Trimming took 1 base from V and 3 from J; bases not matched to a gene: 5. CDR1 and CDR2 (germline): SGHAT, FQNNGV.

The rearrangement joins TRBV28 to TRBJ2-2, with D unresolved. The CDR3 contains 12 residues. Germline V gene lookup returns CDR1 MDHEN and CDR2 SYDVKM. V dropped 3 bases and J dropped 6 bases, with 5 bases sitting between them. The CDR3 loop reads CASSFIPGELFF. CDR3 bases: TGTGCCAGCAGTTTTATTCCCGGGGAGCTGTTTTTT.

The V and J genes are TRBV19 and TRBJ1-1; D gene ambiguous. The V end lost 1 base, the J end lost 6 bases, and 9 bases lay between the germline ends. This CDR3 spans 13 amino acids. In germline, CDR1 is LNHDA, CDR2 SQIVND (reference sequence). The CDR3 loop is CASSIGWRAEAFF. The CDR3, as DNA: TGTGCCAGTAGTATAGGGTGGAGGGCTGAAGCTTTCTTT.

The rearrangement uses TRBV20-1 and TRBJ2-3; possibly TRBD1 for D (5 bases). The CDR3 covers 11 residues. Trimming removed 5 bases at V and 12 bases at J, with 15 bases between. In germline, CDR1 is DFQATT, CDR2 SNEGSKA (reference sequence). CDR3 in amino acids: CSAQLGALQYF. CDR3 DNA: TGCAGTGCTCAGTTAGGGGCCTTACAGTATTTT.